The next 14 T cell receptor beta chains were all read from a single sample in a study of blood T cells in healthy people across ages. PCR was performed a second time for roughly 6 to 12 cycles using a sample-barcoded 5' primer and a J-beta primer mix. TCRdb re-called the 5' RACE reads through MiXCR, storing one row per CDR3 protein. The data contain about 800,000 distinct CDR3 sequences, about half of them singletons. Sequencing input: blood. Source of these receptors: a man older than 75 in good health.

This clonotype was counted many times. A much larger clonotype is one base distant, so this may be a read error. The genes are TRBV27 and TRBJ2-1; D unclear. The J call could be wrong; TRBJ2-7 is a better fit for the DNA end. This CDR3 contains 16 residues. Germline V lookup: CDR1 MNHEY, CDR2 SMNVEV (reference sequence). CDR3 nucleotides: TGTGCCAGCAGCCCTCATTATGCGAGCTCCTACAATGAGCAGTACTTC. This gives the protein CASSPHYASSYNEQYF.

The gene calls are TRBV3-1 and TRBJ2-1, with 9 bases lining up with TRBD2. Losses at the gene ends were 1 base for V and 1 base for J; bases not matched to a gene: 5. This CDR3 spans 17 amino acids. Germline CDR1 reads LGHDT; CDR2 reads YNNKEL (reference sequence). The CDR3 is CASSQAPSGTSYNEQFF. The CDR3 DNA follows: TGTGCCAGCAGCCAAGCCCCTAGCGGGACTTCCTACAATGAGCAGTTCTTC.

V is TRBV7-2 and J is TRBJ2-7; D is perhaps TRBD1 or TRBD2 (6 bases each). This CDR3 contains 14 residues. Germline CDR1 and CDR2: SGHTA and FQGNSA. V lost 5 bases to trimming and J lost 4 bases, with 15 bases between them. The CDR3 nucleotides read TGTGCCAGCAGCGCCCAAGGAGGGGGATACGAGCAGTACTTC. Its protein product is CASSAQGGGYEQYF.

This clonotype occurred a few times. V gene TRBV5-5 combines with J gene TRBJ2-1; TRBD2 agrees at 7 bases. The junction had 7 bases not matched to a gene; V was cut back by 2 bases and J by 8 bases. This CDR3 comprises 14 residues. The germline gives CDR1 SGHKS, CDR2 YYEKEE (reference sequence). CDR3 bases: TGTGCCAGCAGCTTAGCTAGCGGTCTGGATGAGCAGTTCTTC. Translation: CASSLASGLDEQFF.

This chain connects TRBV19 to TRBJ2-1; 13 positions agree with TRBD2. V lost 7 bases, J lost 7 bases, and 7 bases stayed unmatched. CDR1 and CDR2 from the germline V gene are LNHDA and SQIVND (reference sequence). The CDR3 length is 15 residues. CDR3 loop: CASKTSGRWGNEQFF. The DNA of the CDR3 is TGTGCCAGTAAGACTAGCGGGAGGTGGGGTAATGAGCAGTTCTTC. Combining the CDR3 with reference TRBV19 and TRBJ2-1 gives the whole variable domain DGGITQSPKYLFRKEGQNVTLSCEQNLNHDAMYWYRQDPGQGLRLIYYSQIVNDFQKGDIAEGYSVSREKKESFPLTVTSAQKNPTAFYLCASKTSGRWGNEQFFGPGTRLTVL.

This rearrangement joins TRBV30 to TRBJ1-4; D unclear. Per the germline V gene, CDR1 is GTSNPN and CDR2 is SVGIG (reference sequence). The CDR3 loop spans 14 amino acids. Trimming pared 2 bases from V and 7 bases from J, leaving 14 bases between. CDR3 residues: CAWSFRLGGEKLFF. The DNA of the CDR3 is TGTGCCTGGAGTTTCCGCCTCGGCGGTGAAAAACTGTTTTTT.

This clonotype showed up many times. This sequence joins TRBV7-2 and TRBJ2-1; D is possibly TRBD1 (6 bases). The CDR3 totals 12 residues. V lost 5 bases and J lost 7, with 9 bases in between. Germline-derived CDR1 and CDR2 are SGHTA and FQGNSA. Written as DNA, the CDR3 is TGTGCCAGCAGCCAGGACAGTAATGAGCAGTTCTTC. Translated, it gives CASSQDSNEQFF.

The gene calls are TRBV5-5 and TRBJ2-7, with 7 bases that match TRBD1. The V gene's germline CDR1 is SGHKS and CDR2 YYEKEE (reference sequence). The CDR3 has 15 amino acids. V lost 1 base, J lost 3 bases, and 7 bases stayed unmatched. The CDR3 DNA reads TGTGCCAGCAGCTTGATGGCACGGGACAGCTACGAGCAGTACTTC. It codes for CASSLMARDSYEQYF.

This clonotype was counted only a few times. This chain joins TRBV10-3 and TRBJ2-5; D is tentatively TRBD1 or TRBD2 (5 bases each). The DNA end lines up better with TRBJ2-7; the J call may be wrong. This CDR3 region has 14 residues. Germline V gene sequence: CDR1 ENHRY, CDR2 SYGVKD. CDR3 bases: TGTGCCATCAGTGAGGGGGGAATGAATGACGAGCAGTACTTC. Translation gives CAISEGGMNDEQYF.

The V call is TRBV6-5, the J call TRBJ2-3; a weak D match, TRBD2 (5 bases). Trimming cost V 6 bases and J 6 bases, with 16 bases left between them. The CDR3 is 14 amino acids. Germline V gene sequence: CDR1 MNHEY, CDR2 SVGAGI. The DNA for the CDR3 is TGTGCCAGCAGGCAAGGCGGAGGACCGGATACGCAGTATTTT. Encoded protein: CASRQGGGPDTQYF.

This clonotype was recorded a few times. The gene calls are TRBV7-2 and TRBJ2-4; 10 bases line up with TRBD1. V trimming: 6 bases; J trimming: 13 bases; junction bases outside the gene matches: 24. The CDR3 has 18 amino acids. The germline gives CDR1 SGHTA, CDR2 FQGNSA. CDR3 sequence: CASSYRTSWDRGSEEQYF. The CDR3 bases are TGTGCCAGCAGTTATCGTACCAGTTGGGACAGGGGTTCCGAAGAGCAGTACTTC.

The chain combines TRBV5-1 with TRBJ2-4, with 13 positions matching TRBD2. The end of the DNA aligns better with TRBJ2-7, so the J call may be wrong. CDR1 is SGHRS and CDR2 is YFSETQ in the germline V gene. CDR3 length equals 16 residues. The CDR3 sequence: CASTMNGLAGVDEQYF. The CDR3 region has the DNA TGCGCCAGCACCATGAATGGACTAGCGGGAGTTGACGAGCAGTACTTC.

The V gene is TRBV20-1, the J gene TRBJ1-2; weak D call: TRBD1 (5 bases). V lost 0 bases, J lost 2 bases, and 10 bases lay in between. The CDR3 extends over 14 amino acids. The germline gives CDR1 DFQATT, CDR2 SNEGSKA (reference sequence). CDR3 protein: CSAREAGRNYGYTF. CDR3 bases: TGCAGTGCTAGAGAGGCAGGGCGGAACTATGGCTACACCTTC.

This clonotype occurred many times. The CDR3 sequence: CASSPSTGPLGQYF. DNA for the CDR3: TGTGCCAGCAGTCCTTCGACGGGCCCTCTGGGGCAGTACTTC. V and J are TRBV2 and TRBJ2-7; D is unclear. CDR1 SNHLY and CDR2 FYNNEI come from the germline V gene. With 5 bases removed from V and 9 bases from J, the gap between germline ends came to 20 bases. The CDR3 is 14 amino acids.